One and the same sample provided the 19 T cell receptor beta chains below, sequenced in a study of T cell clonotyping in hematopoietic cell transplantation. The method was immunoSEQ multiplex PCR; TCRdb's version includes in-frame clones alone and lacks a portion of them. There are more than 11,000 clones in the sample; around 97% occur only once, and less than 5% lies in the top ten. The specimen was peripheral blood mononuclear cells, collected 30 days after allogeneic stem cell transplant. Receptors were obtained from a female patient in her forties or fifties who had an allogeneic stem cell transplant from an unrelated donor, so T cells may come from the graft donor. Some clones in this sample may be carry-over from other donors' samples.

The rearrangement joins TRBV7-8 to TRBJ2-3; D gene ambiguous. Trimming left V 3 bases short and J 0 bases short, with 1 base between. CDR3 size: 12 residues. Germline loops: CDR1 SGHVS, CDR2 FQNEAQ. This chain's CDR3 is CASSLSTDTQYF. The CDR3 region has the DNA TGTGCCAGCAGCTTGAGCACAGATACGCAGTATTTT.

The chain is built from TRBV30 and TRBJ2-7, with TRBD1 matching 8 bases. Germline V gene sequence: CDR1 GTSNPN, CDR2 SVGIG (reference sequence). This CDR3 comprises 15 residues. V was pared by 2 bases and J by 5 bases, with 11 bases of the junction left unmatched. The CDR3 reads CAWSRGQGGSDEQYF. The CDR3 bases are TGTGCCTGGAGTCGTGGACAGGGAGGATCCGACGAGCAGTACTTC.

The rearrangement joins TRBV30 to TRBJ2-7, with 10 bases matching TRBD1. Per the germline V gene, CDR1 is GTSNPN and CDR2 is SVGIG (reference sequence). J gave up 2 bases and V 3 bases, and 4 bases lay outside the gene matches. This CDR3 is 14 amino acids long. This CDR3 reads CAWRRQGATYEQYF. In DNA, the CDR3 is TGTGCCTGGAGGCGACAGGGGGCCACCTACGAGCAGTACTTC. The full variable domain, in which reference TRBV30 and TRBJ2-7 provide the parts outside the CDR3, is SQTIHQWPATLVQPVGSPLSLECTVEGTSNPNLYWYRQAAGRGLQLLFYSVGIGQISSEVPQNLSASRPQDRQFILSSKKLLLSDSGFYLCAWRRQGATYEQYFGPGTRLTVT.

The chain links TRBV6-6 to TRBJ1-5; D unresolved. V was cut by 8 bases and J by 0 bases, with 8 bases left in between. The length of the CDR3 is 13 residues. CDR1 and CDR2 from the germline V gene are MNHNY and SVGAGI (reference sequence). In nucleotides, the CDR3 is TGTGCCAGCGCCCAGTATAGCAATCAGCCCCAGCATTTT. Translation: CASAQYSNQPQHF.

This chain links TRBV4-1 with TRBJ2-1; TRBD2 aligns across 15 bases. CDR3 length: 14 residues. Germline V gives CDR1 MGHRA, CDR2 YSYEKL. With V trimmed by 3 bases and J by 10 bases, 1 base remained unmatched. This CDR3 reads CASSQGLAGGEQFF. CDR3 nucleotides: TGCGCCAGCAGCCAGGGACTAGCGGGGGGAGAGCAGTTCTTC.

The genes are TRBV2 and TRBJ1-1, with D maybe TRBD1 (5 bases). V lost 3 bases and J lost 0, with 8 bases in between. This CDR3 is built from 14 residues. CDR1 and CDR2 (germline): SNHLY, FYNNEI. CDR3 DNA: TGTGCCAGCAGTGACGGGGGTATGAACACTGAAGCTTTCTTT. Protein sequence: CASSDGGMNTEAFF.

This chain joins TRBV6-4 and TRBJ2-3; TRBD2 matches at 10 bases. Germline CDR1 MRHNA, CDR2 SNTAGT. J was trimmed by 4 bases and V by 2 bases; bases with no gene match: 3. The CDR3 has 15 residues. The CDR3 DNA sequence: TGTGCCAGCAGTGACAGCGGGGGGGCCTCAGATACGCAGTATTTT. Protein sequence: CASSDSGGASDTQYF.

V gene TRBV27 combines with J gene TRBJ1-5, with unresolved D. The CDR3 is 14 amino acids. CDR1 and CDR2 (germline): MNHEY, SMNVEV (reference sequence). Trimming shortened V by 8 bases and J by 5 bases, and 16 bases separated the two germline ends. Written as DNA, the CDR3 is TGTGCCAGCTCGCGGGAGGGAAGGGATCAGCCCCAGCATTTT. Residues: CASSREGRDQPQHF.

V and J are TRBV10-1 and TRBJ1-4, with D possibly TRBD1 on 6 matching bases. V lost 7 bases to trimming and J lost 9 bases, with 24 bases between them. This CDR3 region has 16 residues. CDR1 and CDR2 (germline): WNHNN, SYGVQD (reference sequence). The CDR3 DNA reads TGCGCCAGCACCTTAATACACAGGGCTGGGATGAAAAAACTGTTTTTT. Translated, it gives CASTLIHRAGMKKLFF.

The V gene is TRBV20-1, the J gene TRBJ2-1; no clear D. Trimming pared 3 bases from V and 8 bases from J, leaving 8 bases between. Germline lookup yields CDR1 DFQATT and CDR2 SNEGSKA (reference sequence). CDR3 length: 11 residues. CDR3 region: CSASVRDEQFF. CDR3 sequence (DNA): TGCAGTGCTAGTGTTCGGGATGAGCAGTTCTTC.

This chain links TRBV30 with TRBJ2-2, with 9 bases aligning to TRBD1. This CDR3 contains 15 residues. Trimming took 0 bases from V and 3 from J; bases not matched to a gene: 2. Per germline, CDR1 GTSNPN and CDR2 SVGIG (reference sequence). CDR3 in DNA: TGTGCCTGGAGTGTACAGGGGGCGCACACCGGGGAGCTGTTTTTT. This gives the protein CAWSVQGAHTGELFF.

V and J are TRBV6-1 and TRBJ2-3, with TRBD2 identical over 10 bases. The V gene end was trimmed by 4 bases and the J gene end by 3 bases; junction bases not matched to a gene: 7. Germline V CDR1 and CDR2: MNHNS, SASEGT. CDR3 length: 16 residues. The CDR3 loop is CASSATGTSVTDTQYF. DNA for the CDR3: TGTGCCAGCAGTGCGACCGGGACTAGCGTGACAGATACGCAGTATTTT.

The chain links TRBV29-1 to TRBJ1-1; 7 bases are shared with TRBD1. V was pared by 7 bases and J by 3 bases, with 8 bases of the junction left unmatched. The CDR3 is 13 residues long. In germline, CDR1 is SQVTM, CDR2 ANQGSEA. The CDR3 sequence is CSGYGGTDTEAFF. The CDR3 DNA sequence: TGCAGCGGTTACGGCGGGACAGACACTGAAGCTTTCTTT.

This sequence joins TRBV30 and TRBJ1-5; 7 nucleotides line up with TRBD1. The CDR3 has 18 amino acids. Trimming at V came to 0 bases and at J to 1 base, leaving 12 bases not matched to a gene. Germline V CDR1 and CDR2: GTSNPN, SVGIG (reference sequence). This CDR3 is CAWSVDAGGFSSNQPQHF. CDR3 bases: TGTGCCTGGAGTGTAGACGCAGGGGGGTTTAGCAGCAATCAGCCCCAGCATTTT.

A word on this clone: Compared with germline, one end of the junction differs, possibly owing to a read error. The rearrangement joins TRBV11-3 to TRBJ2-4; D assignment may be TRBD1 or TRBD2 (5 bases each). The V gene's germline CDR1 is SGHNT and CDR2 YENEEA. This CDR3 comprises 10 residues. CDR3 sequence: CASSEGTTAF. DNA for the CDR3: TGTGCCAGCAGTGAGGGTACGACAGCATTC.

The J gene is TRBJ1-5, the V gene TRBV7-2; D uncertain. The CDR3 spans 12 residues. V was shortened by 8 bases and J by 3 bases, with 8 bases between the two germline ends. Germline assignment: CDR1 SGHTA and CDR2 FQGNSA. DNA for the CDR3: TGTGCCAGCGCCCATCCCAATCAGCCCCAGCATTTT. It codes for CASAHPNQPQHF.

The CDR3 protein is CCSTGPNYGYTF. The CDR3 region has the DNA TGTTGTTCGACAGGGCCTAACTATGGCTACACCTTC. The chain uses TRBV6-5 and TRBJ1-2, with TRBD1 matching 7 bases. The CDR3 is 12 amino acids. Per germline, CDR1 MNHEY and CDR2 SVGAGI.

This clone was observed a single time. The genes are TRBV30 and TRBJ2-5, with 8 bases matching TRBD2. This CDR3 region has 16 residues. Germline V CDR1 and CDR2: GTSNPN, SVGIG (reference sequence). V shed 2 bases, J shed 1 base, and the junction held 9 bases outside the gene matches. This CDR3 is CAWSRRGGLVQETQYF. The CDR3 DNA reads TGTGCCTGGAGTCGACGGGGGGGCTTAGTCCAAGAGACCCAGTACTTC.

The genes are TRBV2 and TRBJ1-2; D uncertain. CDR1 is SNHLY, CDR2 FYNNEI, per germline. The CDR3 length is 13 residues. The V end lost 7 bases, the J end lost 6 bases, and 15 bases lay between the germline ends. For the CDR3, the DNA is TGTGCCAGCAAGGGCCTGGGCATGGATGGCTACACCTTC. Residues: CASKGLGMDGYTF.